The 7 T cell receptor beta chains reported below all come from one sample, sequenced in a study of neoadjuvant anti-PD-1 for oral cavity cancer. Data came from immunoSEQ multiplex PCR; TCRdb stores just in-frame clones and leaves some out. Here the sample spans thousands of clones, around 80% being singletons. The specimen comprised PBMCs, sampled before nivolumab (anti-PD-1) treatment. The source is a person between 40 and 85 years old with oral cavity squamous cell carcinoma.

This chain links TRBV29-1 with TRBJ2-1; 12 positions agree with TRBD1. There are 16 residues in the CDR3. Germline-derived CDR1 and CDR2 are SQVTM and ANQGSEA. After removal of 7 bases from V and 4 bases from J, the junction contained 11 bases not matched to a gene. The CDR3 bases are TGCAGCGGGACCGGGACAGGGGGCCTTAGGTACAATGAGCAGTTCTTC. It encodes CSGTGTGGLRYNEQFF.

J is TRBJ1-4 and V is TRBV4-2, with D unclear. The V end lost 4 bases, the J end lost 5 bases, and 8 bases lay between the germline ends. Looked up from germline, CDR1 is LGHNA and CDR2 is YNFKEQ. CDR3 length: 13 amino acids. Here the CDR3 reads CASSRPGNEKLFF. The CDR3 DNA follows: TGTGCCAGCAGCCGCCCGGGGAATGAAAAACTGTTTTTT.

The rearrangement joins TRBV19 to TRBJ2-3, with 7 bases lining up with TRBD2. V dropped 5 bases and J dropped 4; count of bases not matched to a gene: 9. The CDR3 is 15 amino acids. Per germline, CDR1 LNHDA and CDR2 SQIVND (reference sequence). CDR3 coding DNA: TGTGCCAGTAGTGTCGGGGGGATTTTCGCAGATACGCAGTATTTT. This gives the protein CASSVGGIFADTQYF.

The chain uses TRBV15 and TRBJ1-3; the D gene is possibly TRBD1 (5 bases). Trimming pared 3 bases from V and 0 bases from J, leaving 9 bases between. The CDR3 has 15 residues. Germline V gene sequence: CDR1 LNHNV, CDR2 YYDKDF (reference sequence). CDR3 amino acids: CATSRAGVSGNTIYF. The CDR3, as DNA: TGTGCCACCAGCAGGGCGGGGGTCTCTGGAAACACCATATATTTT.

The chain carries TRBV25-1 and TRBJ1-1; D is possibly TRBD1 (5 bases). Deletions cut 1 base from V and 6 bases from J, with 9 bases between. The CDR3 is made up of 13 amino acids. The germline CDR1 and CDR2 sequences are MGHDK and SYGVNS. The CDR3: CASSELGGAEAFF. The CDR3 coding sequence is TGTGCCAGCAGTGAATTGGGGGGGGCTGAAGCTTTCTTT.

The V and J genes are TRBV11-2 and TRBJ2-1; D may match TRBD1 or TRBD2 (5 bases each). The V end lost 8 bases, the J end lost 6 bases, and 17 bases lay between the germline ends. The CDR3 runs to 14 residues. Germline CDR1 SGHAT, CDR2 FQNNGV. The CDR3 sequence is CASGPWGYSNEQFF. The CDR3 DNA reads TGTGCCAGCGGGCCCTGGGGGTATTCCAATGAGCAGTTCTTC.

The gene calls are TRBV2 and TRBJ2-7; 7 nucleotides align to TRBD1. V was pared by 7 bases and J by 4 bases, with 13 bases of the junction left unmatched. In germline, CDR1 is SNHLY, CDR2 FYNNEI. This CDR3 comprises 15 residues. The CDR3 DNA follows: TGTGCCAGCACCCGCACCTTTACAGGGGCTTACGAGCAGTACTTC. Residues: CASTRTFTGAYEQYF.